These 21 T cell receptor beta chains were all obtained from the same sample, sequenced in a study of CD8+CD57+ T cells in acquired aplastic anemia. The patients chosen for sequencing had shown expansion of CD8+CD57+ cells (detected by flow cytometry). Template material for TCR beta VDJ and CDR3 profiling consisted of genomic DNA. TCRdb passed the reads through MiXCR, listing each CDR3 protein once. The data show nearly 60,000 distinct CDR3 sequences, with roughly three fifths seen just once and 15% to 20% held by the top ten. Input material: sorted CD4+, CD8+, or CD8+CD57+ T cells (not recorded which) from PBMCs. The receptors here all came from a human donor with aplastic anemia.

This chain uses TRBV9 with TRBJ2-7, with TRBD2 identical over 10 bases. V lost 4 bases and J lost 3; bases outside the gene matches: 7. CDR1 and CDR2 from the germline V gene are SGDLS and YYNGEE. This CDR3 is built from 15 residues. The chain's CDR3 is CASSLWASGGYEQYF. CDR3 DNA: TGTGCCAGCAGCCTTTGGGCTAGCGGGGGCTACGAGCAGTACTTC.

This clonotype was detected many times. The CDR3 bases are TGTGCCAGCAGCTCGGGGTCTCCTAATGAGCAGTTCTTC. It specifies CASSSGSPNEQFF. V and J are TRBV5-4 and TRBJ2-1; TRBD2 is a possible D gene (5 bases). The CDR3 length is 13 residues. Trimming cost V 3 bases and J 7 bases, with 11 bases left between them. Germline CDR1 is SGHNT and CDR2 is YYREEE (reference sequence).

This chain connects TRBV19 to TRBJ2-7; possible D gene TRBD1, 5 bases. V lost 5 bases, J lost 6 bases, and 14 bases lay in between. The CDR3 has 13 residues. CDR1 LNHDA and CDR2 SQIVND come from the germline V gene (reference sequence). Written as DNA, the CDR3 is TGTGCCAGTAGTTTCCAGGGTGAAGGCGAGCAGTACTTC. Residues: CASSFQGEGEQYF.

This clonotype appeared a single time. The V gene is TRBV2, the J gene TRBJ1-1; D ambiguous. Trimming left V 6 bases short and J 1 base short, with 9 bases between. The germline CDR1 and CDR2 sequences are SNHLY and FYNNEI. The CDR3 consists of 13 residues. Here the CDR3 reads CASRLSANTEAFF. CDR3 in DNA: TGTGCCAGCAGACTAAGTGCGAACACTGAAGCTTTCTTT.

This clonotype has a count of ten or more. V usage is TRBV4-2 and J usage is TRBJ2-2; TRBD1 might be the D (5 bases). CDR1 is LGHNA and CDR2 is YNFKEQ in the germline V gene. The V gene lost 1 base and the J gene lost 4 bases, with 10 bases spanning the gap. CDR3 length: 15 residues. This CDR3 is CASSQGAQGTGELFF. The CDR3 region has the DNA TGTGCCAGCAGCCAAGGGGCTCAGGGCACCGGGGAGCTGTTTTTT.

Only one count was recorded for this clonotype. This sequence joins TRBV6-1 and TRBJ1-2; D gene ambiguous. Germline V gene lookup returns CDR1 MNHNS and CDR2 SASEGT. CDR3 length: 13 residues. The V end lost 5 bases, the J end lost 1 base, and 8 bases lay between the germline ends. The CDR3 sequence: CASSPARNYGYTF. The CDR3 nucleotides are TGTGCCAGCAGTCCAGCTCGTAACTATGGCTACACCTTC.

The DNA for the CDR3 is TGTGCCACCAGTGCCCCGGACAGCACGAACACCGGGGAGCTGTTTTTT. Protein sequence: CATSAPDSTNTGELFF. The genes are TRBV24-1 and TRBJ2-2, with D maybe TRBD1 (6 bases). CDR1 is KGHDR, CDR2 SFDVKD, per germline. The CDR3 sequence is 16 residues long. Trimming took 5 bases from V and 0 from J, leaving 12 bases between them.

This clonotype was seen at least ten times. J is TRBJ2-5 and V is TRBV4-1; TRBD1 is a possible D gene (6 bases). Trimming took 0 bases from V and 7 from J, leaving 15 bases between them. The CDR3 length is 15 residues. Germline CDR1 MGHRA, CDR2 YSYEKL. CDR3 sequence (DNA): TGCGCCAGCAGCCAAGACACACAGGGTGTAGGGACCCAGTACTTC. It yields the protein CASSQDTQGVGTQYF.

V usage is TRBV9 and J usage is TRBJ1-4, with unresolved D. The CDR3 loop spans 14 amino acids. Per the germline V gene, CDR1 is SGDLS and CDR2 is YYNGEE. V was clipped by 0 bases and J by 4 bases, with 7 bases between them. The CDR3 spells CASSVGSGNEKLFF. The CDR3 bases are TGTGCCAGCAGCGTAGGGTCGGGTAATGAAAAACTGTTTTTT.

This sequence joins TRBV2 and TRBJ1-5; D perhaps matches TRBD1 (5 bases). The CDR3 runs to 13 residues. Germline assignment: CDR1 SNHLY and CDR2 FYNNEI. The ends were cut back, 7 bases at V and 3 bases at J, with 10 bases in the middle. In nucleotides, the CDR3 is TGTGCCAGCACCAGGGACCTCAATCAGCCCCAGCATTTT. This codes for CASTRDLNQPQHF.

This chain connects TRBV20-1 to TRBJ2-1; either TRBD1 or TRBD2 may fit D (5 bases each). CDR3 length: 14 residues. V was cut by 5 bases and J by 6 bases, with 17 bases left in between. The germline V gene encodes CDR1 DFQATT and CDR2 SNEGSKA (reference sequence). CDR3 DNA: TGCAGTGCTCCACAGGTGGTTGGGGGCAATGAGCAGTTCTTC. As protein: CSAPQVVGGNEQFF.

In this sample, this clonotype turned up many times. J is TRBJ2-7 and V is TRBV6-1, with 10 bases identical to TRBD2. The CDR3 is 15 residues long. J gave up 0 bases and V 7 bases, and 6 bases lay outside the gene matches. The germline gives CDR1 MNHNS, CDR2 SASEGT. CDR3 coding DNA: TGTGCCAGCAACAAATCTAGCGGGAGCTCCTACGAGCAGTACGTC. Translating it yields CASNKSSGSSYEQYV.

There are many counts of this clonotype. A much larger clone lies a single base off, so this may be a read error. No conserved phenylalanine or tryptophan is present at the end of the CDR3, so a read error is the likely explanation. This chain uses TRBV7-6 with TRBJ2-5; 16 bases align to TRBD2. V gave up 5 bases and J gave up 1 base; unmatched junction bases: 4. CDR1 SGHVS and CDR2 FNYEAQ come from the germline V gene. The CDR3 spans 17 residues. This CDR3 reads CASSVGLAGGLQETQYL. The CDR3 region has the DNA TGTGCCAGCAGCGTGGGACTAGCGGGGGGGCTCCAAGAGACCCAGTACCTC.

Sample share makes this clonotype medium-sized (0.01 to 0.1%). The rearrangement uses TRBV2 and TRBJ1-2; 7 nucleotides agree with TRBD1. The CDR3 runs 15 residues. The J segment lost 2 bases and the V segment lost 5 bases, leaving 8 bases of the junction unmatched. CDR1 is SNHLY, CDR2 FYNNEI, per germline. DNA of the CDR3: TGTGCCAGCAGTTACGGGACAGACCTAAACTATGGCTACACCTTC. As protein: CASSYGTDLNYGYTF.

This clonotype was observed many times. This chain connects TRBV6-1 to TRBJ2-7; 8 bases agree with TRBD2. Trimming removed 10 bases from V and 2 bases from J; junction bases left unmatched: 7. Germline V gives CDR1 MNHNS, CDR2 SASEGT. The CDR3 length is 13 residues. DNA for the CDR3: TGTGCCATCGCCCGGGAGGGACCCTACGAGCAGTACTTC. It specifies CAIAREGPYEQYF.

CDR3 nucleotide sequence: TGTGCCAGCAGTTTCACAACCGGGACTAGCGGAACCTACGAGCAGTACTTC. Residues: CASSFTTGTSGTYEQYF. The chain is built from TRBV12-3 or TRBV12-4 and TRBJ2-7; 11 positions agree with TRBD2. Germline trimming cut 3 bases from V and 2 bases from J; bases unmatched to any gene: 9. CDR3 length equals 17 residues.

V and J are TRBV4-3 and TRBJ2-7; no clear D. The CDR3 length is 14 residues. The germline V gene has CDR1 LGHNA and CDR2 YSLEER. V was shortened by 1 base and J by 2 bases, with 9 bases between the two germline ends. The chain's CDR3 is CASSQGTQTYEQYF. CDR3 nucleotides: TGCGCCAGCAGCCAAGGGACGCAGACCTACGAGCAGTACTTC.

This clonotype was counted ten times or more. V and J are TRBV6-1 and TRBJ2-7, with D unclear. V was clipped by 2 bases and J by 0 bases, with 14 bases between them. The CDR3 runs to 16 residues. CDR1 and CDR2 from the germline V gene are MNHNS and SASEGT. DNA for the CDR3: TGTGCCAGCAGTGAACGACTGGCCGTAACCTCCTACGAGCAGTACTTC. This encodes CASSERLAVTSYEQYF.

A note on this clonotype: One junction end does not reproduce the germline sequence, and a read error may be involved. The gene calls are TRBV29-1 and TRBJ1-2; a weak D match, TRBD1 (5 bases). Germline V gene data show CDR1 as SQVTM and CDR2 as ANQGSEA. The CDR3 is made up of 12 amino acids. The CDR3, as DNA: TGCGGCGTGTCCGGGGGGAACTATGGCTACACTTTC. Protein product: CGVSGGNYGYTF.

The genes are TRBV29-1 and TRBJ2-5, with TRBD2 matching 14 bases. The CDR3 length is 17 residues. After removal of 2 bases from V and 4 bases from J, the junction contained 9 bases not matched to a gene. Germline V CDR1 and CDR2: SQVTM, ANQGSEA. In nucleotides, the CDR3 is TGCAGCGTTGAATCCGGGACTAGCGGGAGTTTTATAGAGACCCAGTACTTC. It yields the protein CSVESGTSGSFIETQYF.

This clonotype was recorded once. The V call is TRBV10-3, the J call TRBJ2-7, with 9 bases matching TRBD2. Germline V gene lookup returns CDR1 ENHRY and CDR2 SYGVKD. V lost 2 bases, J lost 6 bases, and 2 bases stayed unmatched. The CDR3 has 13 residues. The CDR3 region is CAISEPGLAEQYF. The DNA for the CDR3 is TGTGCCATCAGTGAGCCGGGACTAGCCGAGCAGTACTTC.